A single sample is the source of the 5 T cell receptor beta chains below, sequenced in a study of shared clonotypes between healthy human individuals (dated by TCRdb to the early 2020s). Libraries were made using the immunoSEQ multiplex PCR assay. TCRdb's version of the immuneACCESS table is confined to in-frame rearrangements and falls short of the full clone set. An unresolved V gene accounts for under half of the shortfall where checked; the remainder is of unknown origin. Within this sample are about 2,500,000 clones, with about 92% of them counted one time only. The ten biggest clones cover roughly 0.13% of the sample. The sequencing input was naive CD4+ T cells sorted from blood. This sample's cell subset or site label indicates: CD45RA+ positively selected. The receptors shown here come from a man aged 18-30 years in good health.

The chain employs TRBV4-1 and TRBJ1-6, with D hard to call. Germline V gene lookup returns CDR1 MGHRA and CDR2 YSYEKL. V was clipped by 0 bases and J by 7 bases, with 13 bases between them. The CDR3 loop spans 16 amino acids. The CDR3 region has the DNA TGCGCCAGCAGCCAAGAGCCAGCCATAAGGAATTCACCCCTCCACTTT. This codes for CASSQEPAIRNSPLHF.

The chain is built from TRBV7-2 and TRBJ2-7, with D perhaps TRBD1 (6 bases). Germline assignment: CDR1 SGHTA and CDR2 FQGNSA. This CDR3 has 14 amino acids. The V gene lost 5 bases and the J gene lost 5 bases, with 16 bases spanning the gap. CDR3 in DNA: TGTGCCAGCAGCCCCCCAGGGGCTCGGCACGAGCAGTACTTC. This translates into CASSPPGARHEQYF.

This rearrangement joins TRBV19 to TRBJ2-1; weak D call: TRBD2 (6 bases). The germline gives CDR1 LNHDA, CDR2 SQIVND (reference sequence). This CDR3 contains 13 residues. The V end was cut by 8 bases, the J end by 2 bases, with 10 bases between. CDR3 nucleotide sequence: TGTGCCAGTGGGACTTCGGCCTACAATGAGCAGTTCTTC. Protein product: CASGTSAYNEQFF.

The chain is built from TRBV28 and TRBJ2-3; weak D call: TRBD1 (5 bases). This CDR3 region has 16 residues. V was cut by 2 bases and J by 0 bases, with 12 bases left in between. Germline loops: CDR1 MDHEN, CDR2 SYDVKM. The chain's CDR3 is CASSLKGYSSTDTQYF. As DNA, the CDR3 is TGTGCCAGCAGTTTAAAGGGGTACAGTAGCACAGATACGCAGTATTTT.

The genes are TRBV6-4 and TRBJ2-2, with 8 bases matching TRBD1. Unmatched junction bases numbered 7, after V lost 6 bases and J lost 1 base. This CDR3 comprises 16 residues. Germline V gene lookup returns CDR1 MRHNA and CDR2 SNTAGT. The DNA of the CDR3 is TGTGCCAGCAGCGAGTTTGGGACAGGGAACACCGGGGAGCTGTTTTTT. Translation: CASSEFGTGNTGELFF.